This TCR beta chain emerged from a study of vaccination effects on CD4 cells after COVID-19 (dated by TCRdb to 2022 to 2024). The study in broad terms: Each participant got two doses of an mRNA SARS-CoV-2 vaccine, either BNT162b2 or mRNA-1273. The study compared SARS-CoV-2 spike-specific CD4+ TCR repertoires before and after mRNA vaccination in COVID-19 convalescent patients and infection-naive vaccine recipients. The full study included ten to eleven COVID-19 convalescent patients and a handful of SARS-CoV-2-naive healthy vaccine recipients. In the study, cultures from other donors were sequenced using the Oncomine TCR Beta short-read assay on an Illumina iSeq 100.

Comment on this clone: The antigen it recognizes is unknown. No qualities accompany the bases; no much larger clone lies one base away.

Preparation of the library involved the immunoSEQ multiplex PCR assay. DNA from the cultured and isolated CD4+ T cells underwent TCR beta CDR3 sequencing. On the authors' methods: The analysis removed non-productive TCR sequences, trimmed reads to the CDR3 region, and retained only CDR3s that were 7 or more amino acids long. Antigen-specific clonotypes were identified using the MANAFEST web app by comparison of expansion in peptide wells against reference cultures. Positive clones required FDR<0.05 expansion versus reference and all other wells, odds ratio above 5, and frequency above 0.1% in two replicate wells. Cross-reactive clonotypes were defined as significantly expanded in SARS-CoV-2 spike wells and in at least one common cold coronavirus spike condition. Levenshtein distance calculated with the stringdist R package was used to assess CDR3 similarity, and unrooted trees were constructed with ape in R 3.6.1. TCRdb limited this immuneACCESS table to in-frame rearrangements with V and J called. A share of clones is missing; checked studies link under half to unresolved V genes, and the rest is unexplained. Clone size and V and J calls were adopted from that table, with D and trimming inferred from the DNA. This sample has about 73,000 clones in its table, and about 70% of those were observed once. In total, the top ten clones hold 2.5% to 3.5% of the sample.

V loses 2 bases, J loses 2 bases, and the germline ends lie 12 bases apart. From the cysteine through the phenylalanine, the CDR3 covers 14 amino acids. Of all the DNA, just the CDR3 is kept, 42 bases in frame from base 1. Sequences GTSNPN (CDR1) and SVGIG (CDR2) are obtained from the germline V gene (reference sequence). Results the study describes overall, beyond this receptor: In healthy vaccine recipients, vaccine-induced clones were almost all SARS-CoV-2 mono-reactive, with only 1 of 255 being cross-reactive with common cold coronaviruses. At late post-vaccination timepoints, both infection-induced and vaccine-induced clones showed marked clonal contraction, consistent with waning T cell responses. Limitations of the study were the small number of convalescent patients and the absence of early post-infection timepoints.

The ViraFEST assay stimulated PBMC with viral peptide pools and then used TCR sequencing to identify antigen-specific CD4+ T cell clonotypes by expansion. After less than 13 days of culture, CD4+ T cells were isolated with the EasySep CD4+ T cell isolation kit. None of the healthy vaccine recipients had a prior SARS-CoV-2 infection, which was confirmed by nucleocapsid antibody tests that came back negative both before and after vaccination. Each well held two million PBMC cultured in IMDM containing roughly 5.1% human AB serum, about 10 IU/ml IL-2 and gentamicin, along with around 9.4 ug/ml peptides. On days 3 and 7, half of the culture medium was replaced with fresh IL-2-containing medium. Each peptide stimulation condition was cultured in triplicate wells unless otherwise noted. PBMC were separated from whole blood using Ficoll-Paque Plus gradient centrifugation and were then either cryopreserved at -140C or used fresh. The spike proteins of SARS-CoV-2 and of the common cold coronaviruses HCoV-NL63, HCoV-OC43 and HCoV-229E were spanned by overlapping peptide pools. The QIAamp micro DNA kit was used to extract genomic DNA from the cultured CD4+ T cells.

Here the chain combines TRBV30 and TRBJ1-1; TRBD1 is possibly the D segment (5 matching bases). This clonotype was obtained from a human donor who received a COVID-19 vaccine. The sample was CD4+ T cells from PBMCs cultured with HCoV-NL63 spike peptides, taken before COVID-19 vaccination. Taken with the paper, the label for cell subset or site translates to: HCoV-NL63 spike overlapping peptide pool stimulation. The CDR3 reads as follows: CAWSFGALNTEAFF. The DNA reads TGTGCCTGGAGTTTCGGGGCCCTAAACACTGAAGCTTTCTTT.